The 19 T cell receptor beta chains reported below all come from one sample, sequenced in a study of a mutant IDH1 vaccine in newly diagnosed glioma. Time point of the sample: week 35, safety follow-up. In the vaccine, a single dose held 300 ug of the mutant IDH1 20-mer peptide, along with topical imiquimod. TCRdb keeps only in-frame clones here, not all; method: immunoSEQ multiplex PCR. The sample carries around 32,000 clones, about 80% recorded once. No antigen has been identified for these receptors. The specimen was PBMCs, collected from a glioma patient whose treatment included an IDH1 peptide vaccine. All receptors derive from a man aged 35 to 55 with glioma. Some clones in this sample may be carry-over from other donors' samples.

This chain links TRBV18 with TRBJ1-1; no reliable D call. The CDR3 extends over 14 amino acids. Germline V CDR1 and CDR2: KGHSH, LQKENI. Trimming took 0 bases from V and 1 from J, leaving 6 bases between them. DNA of the CDR3: TGTGCCAGCTCACCACCGGGCAGGAACACTGAAGCTTTCTTT. Residues: CASSPPGRNTEAFF.

The rearrangement joins TRBV7-2 to TRBJ1-4; no firm D call. With 3 bases removed from V and 2 bases from J, the gap between germline ends came to 10 bases. This CDR3 region has 15 residues. Germline CDR1 reads SGHTA; CDR2 reads FQGNSA. This chain's CDR3 is CASSFLTQTNEKLFF. The DNA of the CDR3 is TGTGCCAGCAGCTTTCTTACACAGACTAATGAAAAACTGTTTTTT.

The chain is built from TRBV5-6 and TRBJ2-4; 14 bases are a match to TRBD2. Germline CDR1 is SGHDT and CDR2 is YYEEEE. This CDR3 region has 19 residues. The trim removed 3 bases at V and 0 bases at J, leaving 8 bases unmatched. The CDR3 bases are TGTGCCAGCAGCTCCTTGACTAGCGGGGGGGCCCCAGCCAAAAACATTCAGTACTTC. It translates to CASSSLTSGGAPAKNIQYF.

This chain links TRBV2 with TRBJ2-1, with TRBD2 matching over 13 bases. Germline V lookup: CDR1 SNHLY, CDR2 FYNNEI. J gave up 4 bases and V 3 bases, and 3 bases lay outside the gene matches. The CDR3 covers 16 residues. The CDR3 sequence is CASSDGLAGAYNEQFF. CDR3 nucleotide sequence: TGTGCCAGCAGTGATGGACTAGCGGGGGCTTACAATGAGCAGTTCTTC.

The chain combines TRBV5-1 with TRBJ1-5; D gene ambiguous. CDR3 size: 14 residues. With 0 bases removed from V and 9 bases from J, the gap between germline ends came to 13 bases. CDR1 SGHRS and CDR2 YFSETQ come from the germline V gene. The CDR3 loop is CASSLDPGMGPQHF. The DNA of the CDR3 is TGCGCCAGCAGCTTGGATCCCGGAATGGGGCCCCAGCATTTT.

V is TRBV21-1 and J is TRBJ2-2; the table names TRBD1, a call not compared with the DNA. TRBV21-1 is a listed pseudogene. The length of the CDR3 is 14 residues. The CDR3, as DNA: TGTGCCCACCGAGGACAGGGGGTGAGCGGGGAGCTGTTTTTT. This encodes CAHRGQGVSGELFF.

This clone was seen a single time. The chain couples TRBV29-1 to TRBJ2-5; 7 nucleotides line up with TRBD2. Trimming took 7 bases from V and 1 from J; bases not matched to a gene: 12. Per the germline V gene, CDR1 is SQVTM and CDR2 is ANQGSEA. The CDR3 totals 15 residues. The CDR3 region has the DNA TGCAGCGCCAGGGACTACGCGGACCCCCAAGAGACCCAGTACTTC. As protein: CSARDYADPQETQYF.

The V gene is TRBV30, the J gene TRBJ1-5; TRBD1 agrees at 9 bases. The CDR3 totals 15 residues. The trim removed 1 base at V and 4 bases at J, leaving 5 bases unmatched. Germline loops: CDR1 GTSNPN, CDR2 SVGIG (reference sequence). This CDR3 reads CAWSGGTGTNQPQHF. CDR3 nucleotide sequence: TGTGCCTGGAGTGGAGGGACAGGGACAAATCAGCCCCAGCATTTT.

The chain joins TRBV5-1 to TRBJ1-6; possible D gene TRBD1, 5 bases. Germline V lookup: CDR1 SGHRS, CDR2 YFSETQ. The CDR3 spans 14 residues. V gave up 0 bases and J gave up 13 bases, with 14 bases separating them. Here the CDR3 reads CASSLAQQVSPLHF. Here the CDR3 DNA reads TGCGCCAGCAGCTTGGCCCAACAGGTGTCGCCCCTCCACTTT.

Only one count was recorded for this clone. The chain carries TRBV19 and TRBJ1-4, with D possibly matching TRBD1 (5 bases). The V end lost 8 bases, the J end lost 8 bases, and 27 bases lay between the germline ends. This CDR3 contains 17 residues. CDR1 LNHDA and CDR2 SQIVND come from the germline V gene (reference sequence). The CDR3 sequence: CASSRGSVGQRREKLFF. For the CDR3, the DNA is TGTGCCAGTTCCCGGGGCTCTGTCGGCCAAAGGAGAGAAAAACTGTTTTTT.

This clone was seen just once. Written as DNA, the CDR3 is TGCGCCAGCAGCTTGGGTCCGGCAGACACGGTGCAGTACTTC. Protein: CASSLGPADTVQYF. V and J are TRBV5-1 and TRBJ2-7; unclear D gene. Deletions cut 0 bases from V and 9 bases from J, with 16 bases between. The germline V gene has CDR1 SGHRS and CDR2 YFSETQ. The CDR3 has 14 amino acids.

Written as DNA, the CDR3 is TGTGCCAGCAGAACCCAAGGGAGAGATTCACCCCTCCACTTT. It codes for CASRTQGRDSPLHF. The rearrangement joins TRBV5-4 to TRBJ1-6; D is unclear. This CDR3 spans 14 amino acids. Germline V gene lookup returns CDR1 SGHNT and CDR2 YYREEE (reference sequence). V gave up 5 bases and J gave up 8 bases, with 14 bases separating them.

The rearrangement uses TRBV7-8 and TRBJ2-7; the D is unclear. V lost 2 bases and J lost 4, with 18 bases in between. The CDR3 is made up of 16 amino acids. Germline assignment: CDR1 SGHVS and CDR2 FQNEAQ. For the CDR3, the DNA is TGTGCCAGCAGCTTATCAGCCTCGCCCGGAGTTTACGAGCAGTACTTC. Translating gives CASSLSASPGVYEQYF. Filled out from reference TRBV7-8 and TRBJ2-7, the complete variable domain reads GAGVSQSPRYKVAKRGQDVALRCDPISGHVSLFWYQQALGQGPEFLTYFQNEAQLDKSGLPSDRFFAERPEGSVSTLKIQRTQQEDSAVYLCASSLSASPGVYEQYFGPGTRLTVT.

CDR3 protein: CASNPSGGPYEQYF. In nucleotides, the CDR3 is TGTGCCAGCAACCCTAGCGGGGGCCCCTACGAGCAGTACTTC. V and J are TRBV7-2 and TRBJ2-7, with 10 positions matching TRBD2. V was pared by 7 bases and J by 2 bases, with 5 bases of the junction left unmatched. This CDR3 is 14 amino acids long. The V gene's germline CDR1 is SGHTA and CDR2 FQGNSA.

This clone has just a few counts. The genes are TRBV5-4 and TRBJ1-4; D is undetermined. Deletions cut 6 bases from V and 10 bases from J, with 13 bases between. CDR3 length: 12 residues. CDR1 and CDR2 from the germline V gene are SGHNT and YYREEE (reference sequence). CDR3 DNA: TGTGCCAGCATGAACAGCATGGGAAAACTGTTTTTT. This sequence encodes CASMNSMGKLFF. Full variable domain (remainder filled in from reference TRBV5-4 and TRBJ1-4): ETGVTQSPTHLIKTRGQQVTLRCSSQSGHNTVSWYQQALGQGPQFIFQYYREEENGRGNFPPRFSGLQFPNYSSELNVNALELDDSALYLCASMNSMGKLFFGSGTQLSVL.

The chain couples TRBV19 to TRBJ2-1, with 9 bases lining up with TRBD2. J lost 2 bases, V lost 4 bases, and 3 bases had no gene match. The germline gives CDR1 LNHDA, CDR2 SQIVND (reference sequence). The CDR3 is made up of 15 amino acids. CDR3 in amino acids: CASSRGGGAYNEQFF. CDR3 DNA: TGTGCCAGTAGTAGGGGCGGGGGGGCCTACAATGAGCAGTTCTTC.

The CDR3: CATSRTQDRGTEAFF. CDR3 DNA sequence: TGTGCCACCAGCAGAACCCAGGACAGGGGCACTGAAGCTTTCTTT. V usage is TRBV15 and J usage is TRBJ1-1; TRBD1 matches at 9 bases. CDR3 length: 15 amino acids. V gave up 2 bases and J gave up 4 bases; unmatched junction bases: 5. The V gene's germline CDR1 is LNHNV and CDR2 YYDKDF (reference sequence).

V usage is TRBV19 and J usage is TRBJ2-3, with 7 bases matching TRBD1. This CDR3 is 14 amino acids long. Germline lookup yields CDR1 LNHDA and CDR2 SQIVND (reference sequence). J gave up 0 bases and V 4 bases, and 1 base lay outside the gene matches. CDR3 DNA: TGTGCCAGTAGTAAGGGACAGAGCACAGATACGCAGTATTTT. Residues: CASSKGQSTDTQYF.

This rearrangement joins TRBV4-2 to TRBJ2-3; 12 nucleotides line up with TRBD2. The CDR3 runs to 15 residues. V dropped 4 bases and J dropped 4; count of bases not matched to a gene: 3. CDR1 is LGHNA, CDR2 YNFKEQ, per germline. CDR3 sequence: CASSPSGGAPDTQYF. The CDR3 DNA reads as TGTGCCAGCAGCCCTAGCGGGGGGGCCCCAGATACGCAGTATTTT.